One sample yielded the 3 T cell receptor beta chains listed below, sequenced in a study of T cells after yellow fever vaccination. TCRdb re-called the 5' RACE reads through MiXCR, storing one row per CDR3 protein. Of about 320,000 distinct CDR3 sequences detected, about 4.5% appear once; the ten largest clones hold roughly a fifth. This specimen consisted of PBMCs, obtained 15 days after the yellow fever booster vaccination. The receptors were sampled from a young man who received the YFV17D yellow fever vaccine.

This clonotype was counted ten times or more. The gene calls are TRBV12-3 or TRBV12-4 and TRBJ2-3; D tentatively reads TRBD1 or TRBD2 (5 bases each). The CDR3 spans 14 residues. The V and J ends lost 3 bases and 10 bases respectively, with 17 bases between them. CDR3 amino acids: CASSLSGTGLAQYF. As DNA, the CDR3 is TGTGCCAGCAGTTTGTCAGGGACGGGCCTGGCGCAGTATTTT.

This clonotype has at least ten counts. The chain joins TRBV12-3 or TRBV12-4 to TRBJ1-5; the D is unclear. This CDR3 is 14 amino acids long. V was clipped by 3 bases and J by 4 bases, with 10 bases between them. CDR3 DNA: TGTGCCAGCAGTTTGGAACGTAGGAATCAGCCCCAGCATTTT. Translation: CASSLERRNQPQHF.

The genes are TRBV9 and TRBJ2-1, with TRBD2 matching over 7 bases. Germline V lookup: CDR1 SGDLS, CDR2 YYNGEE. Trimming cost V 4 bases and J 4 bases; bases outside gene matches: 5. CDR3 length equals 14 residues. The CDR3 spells CASSPSGKYNEQFF. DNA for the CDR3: TGTGCCAGCAGCCCCAGCGGGAAGTACAATGAGCAGTTCTTC.